Below are 25 T cell receptor beta chains sequenced from a single sample in a study of blood T cell repertoires in COVID-19. Data came from immunoSEQ multiplex PCR; TCRdb stores just in-frame clones and leaves some out. The sample contains 150,000 to 200,000 clones, about 88% of which appear only once. Material for sequencing was peripheral blood. These receptors were collected from a man in his sixties with active or convalescent COVID-19.

The V and J genes are TRBV21-1 and TRBJ1-3; the table's TRBD1 call for D was not verified on the DNA. TRBV21-1 is noted as a pseudogene. CDR3 length: 18 residues. In DNA form, the CDR3 reads TGTGCCAGCAGCAACCGGGACAGGGATAACGACTCTGGAAACACCATATATTTT. Protein product: CASSNRDRDNDSGNTIYF.

The V gene is TRBV18, the J gene TRBJ2-5; TRBD2 aligns across 15 bases. The CDR3 is 16 residues long. Losses at the gene ends were 5 bases for V and 2 bases for J; bases not matched to a gene: 3. Germline V CDR1 and CDR2: KGHSH, LQKENI. This CDR3 reads CASSSGLAGGQETQYF. In nucleotides, the CDR3 is TGTGCCAGCTCATCGGGACTAGCGGGAGGTCAAGAGACCCAGTACTTC.

The chain carries TRBV2 and TRBJ2-5; D is uncertain. V was pared by 4 bases and J by 1 base, with 16 bases between. CDR3 size: 16 residues. Germline CDR1 reads SNHLY; CDR2 reads FYNNEI. The CDR3 protein is CASSGLVRGSQETQYF. As DNA, the CDR3 is TGTGCCAGCAGTGGACTGGTCCGTGGATCCCAAGAGACCCAGTACTTC.

The rearrangement joins TRBV10-1 to TRBJ1-1; D perhaps matches TRBD1 (5 bases). Germline V gene lookup returns CDR1 WNHNN and CDR2 SYGVQD (reference sequence). The CDR3 covers 15 residues. Trimming pared 2 bases from V and 1 base from J, leaving 11 bases between. The CDR3 DNA is TGCGCCAGCAGTGAGAGGCAGGGCAAGAACACTGAAGCTTTCTTT. Its protein product is CASSERQGKNTEAFF.

The V gene is TRBV5-8, the J gene TRBJ2-3; D is possibly TRBD2 (6 bases). Germline values: CDR1 SGHTS, CDR2 YDEGEE. The CDR3 spans 14 residues. With 0 bases removed from V and 5 bases from J, the gap between germline ends came to 10 bases. CDR3: CASSLAGEEDTQYF. DNA of the CDR3: TGTGCCAGCAGCTTGGCGGGGGAAGAAGATACGCAGTATTTT. Full variable domain (remainder filled in from reference TRBV5-8 and TRBJ2-3): EAGVTQSPTHLIKTRGQQATLRCSPISGHTSVYWYQQALGLGLQFLLWYDEGEERNRGNFPPRFSGRQFPNYSSELNVNALELEDSALYLCASSLAGEEDTQYFGPGTRLTVL.

The chain employs TRBV19 and TRBJ1-5; D not certain. Germline values: CDR1 LNHDA, CDR2 SQIVND (reference sequence). Trimming shortened V by 4 bases and J by 3 bases, and 10 bases separated the two germline ends. The CDR3 has 14 amino acids. CDR3 nucleotides: TGTGCCAGTAGTACCCTCCTCTTCAATCAGCCCCAGCATTTT. It is translated as CASSTLLFNQPQHF.

V usage is TRBV3-1 (or the pseudogene TRBV3-2) and J usage is TRBJ1-1; 8 positions agree with TRBD1. V was clipped by 0 bases and J by 1 base; unmatched bases: 10. There are 18 residues in the CDR3. Germline V gene sequence: CDR1 LGHDT, CDR2 YNNKEL (reference sequence). CDR3 in amino acids: CASSQDYGQGGRNTEAFF. CDR3 sequence (DNA): TGTGCCAGCAGCCAAGATTACGGACAGGGTGGGAGGAACACTGAAGCTTTCTTT.

This clone was found once. The J gene is TRBJ2-7, the V gene TRBV5-4, with 9 bases matching TRBD2. Germline V gene lookup returns CDR1 SGHNT and CDR2 YYREEE (reference sequence). The V segment lost 0 bases and the J segment 8 bases; nucleotides outside the gene matches: 9. The CDR3 runs to 15 residues. The CDR3 spells CASSLGLADSTKQYF. The CDR3 DNA sequence: TGTGCCAGCAGCTTGGGACTAGCGGACTCTACGAAGCAGTACTTC.

The chain employs TRBV6-5 and TRBJ1-3; D not certain. CDR3 size: 14 residues. Germline V gene data show CDR1 as MNHEY and CDR2 as SVGAGI. V was shortened by 5 bases and J by 0 bases, with 8 bases between the two germline ends. CDR3 sequence reads: CASSLTLSGNTIYF. DNA of the CDR3: TGTGCCAGCAGTCTAACGCTCTCTGGAAACACCATATATTTT.

This clone was seen a handful of times. Distinct nucleotide sequences in the sample also encode this CDR3. The rearrangement joins TRBV7-9 to TRBJ1-4; D remains unclear. V was shortened by 0 bases and J by 3 bases, with 5 bases between the two germline ends. Germline V lookup: CDR1 SEHNR, CDR2 FQNEAQ (reference sequence). The CDR3 loop spans 14 amino acids. Here the CDR3 reads CASSLAAANEKLFF. In DNA form, the CDR3 reads TGTGCCAGCAGCTTAGCCGCGGCTAATGAAAAACTGTTTTTT.

The chain uses TRBV5-1 and TRBJ2-6; D uncertain. CDR3 length: 13 residues. Trimming removed 2 bases from V and 4 bases from J, with 4 bases in between. Looked up from germline, CDR1 is SGHRS and CDR2 is YFSETQ. The CDR3 here is CASSLAGANVLTF. DNA of the CDR3: TGCGCCAGCAGCTTAGCCGGGGCCAACGTCCTGACTTTC.

The chain uses TRBV3-1 (or the pseudogene TRBV3-2) and TRBJ2-1; TRBD2 is a possible D gene (6 bases). Germline V CDR1 and CDR2: LGHDT, YNNKEL (reference sequence). The V end lost 1 base, the J end lost 4 bases, and 14 bases lay between the germline ends. This CDR3 region has 16 residues. The CDR3 DNA is TGTGCCAGCAGCCAAGTCTTTGCTAGCGAATACAATGAGCAGTTCTTC. This translates into CASSQVFASEYNEQFF.

This chain joins TRBV25-1 and TRBJ1-3; no reliable D call. Germline assignment: CDR1 MGHDK and CDR2 SYGVNS. The V gene lost 0 bases and the J gene lost 3 bases, with 12 bases spanning the gap. The CDR3 contains 16 residues. The CDR3 coding sequence is TGTGCCAGCAGTGAATACGAGGGTAGCCGTGGAAACACCATATATTTT. Its translation is CASSEYEGSRGNTIYF.

This chain uses TRBV18 with TRBJ2-5, with D hard to call. V was clipped by 3 bases and J by 2 bases, with 7 bases between them. The CDR3 is made up of 13 amino acids. CDR1 is KGHSH, CDR2 LQKENI, per germline. In DNA, the CDR3 is TGTGCCAGCTCACCGGCAAGACAAGAGACCCAGTACTTC. Translation: CASSPARQETQYF.

This clone was recorded only once. The same CDR3 is also encoded by other DNA sequences in this sample. V usage is TRBV19 and J usage is TRBJ1-2; TRBD1 matches 10 bases. Per germline, CDR1 LNHDA and CDR2 SQIVND (reference sequence). Trimming at V came to 3 bases and at J to 4 bases, leaving 5 bases not matched to a gene. The CDR3 loop spans 15 amino acids. This CDR3 is CASSIDRGRSYGYTF. CDR3 bases: TGTGCCAGTAGTATTGACAGGGGGCGATCCTATGGCTACACCTTC.

V is TRBV30 and J is TRBJ2-3, with 7 bases matching TRBD2. The CDR3 consists of 13 residues. Germline CDR1 and CDR2: GTSNPN and SVGIG (reference sequence). Unmatched junction bases numbered 2, after V lost 0 bases and J lost 5 bases. CDR3 sequence reads: CAWSVIAGDTQYF. The DNA for the CDR3 is TGTGCCTGGAGTGTAATAGCGGGAGATACGCAGTATTTT.

J is TRBJ1-1 and V is TRBV15; 8 bases map to TRBD1. The length of the CDR3 is 16 residues. The V gene's germline CDR1 is LNHNV and CDR2 YYDKDF (reference sequence). Trimming removed 0 bases from V and 2 bases from J; junction bases left unmatched: 5. The CDR3 loop reads CATSRDQGAANTEAFF. CDR3 in DNA: TGTGCCACCAGCAGAGATCAGGGGGCCGCCAACACTGAAGCTTTCTTT. Full variable domain (remainder filled in from reference TRBV15 and TRBJ1-1): DAMVIQNPRYQVTQFGKPVTLSCSQTLNHNVMYWYQQKSSQAPKLLFHYYDKDFNNEADTPDNFQSRRPNTSFCFLDIRSPGLGDTAMYLCATSRDQGAANTEAFFGQGTRLTVV.

The rearrangement links TRBV19 to TRBJ1-2; 9 nucleotides agree with TRBD1. This CDR3 is 14 amino acids long. Germline CDR1 is LNHDA and CDR2 is SQIVND (reference sequence). With 9 bases clipped from V and 5 bases from J, the junction kept 10 bases outside the gene matches. The CDR3 protein is CASNRQGVPYGYTF. The DNA for the CDR3 is TGTGCCAGCAACAGACAGGGGGTTCCTTATGGCTACACCTTC. The full variable domain, rest sourced from reference TRBV19 and TRBJ1-2, is DGGITQSPKYLFRKEGQNVTLSCEQNLNHDAMYWYRQDPGQGLRLIYYSQIVNDFQKGDIAEGYSVSREKKESFPLTVTSAQKNPTAFYLCASNRQGVPYGYTFGSGTRLTVV.

J is TRBJ1-2 and V is TRBV7-2; 8 nucleotides line up with TRBD1. The ends lost 0 bases at V and 4 bases at J; junction bases unmatched: 4. From germline, CDR1 is SGHTA and CDR2 FQGNSA. This CDR3 comprises 15 residues. As DNA, the CDR3 is TGTGCCAGCAGCTTAGCCCAGGGGGCGGTCTATGGCTACACCTTC. It translates to CASSLAQGAVYGYTF.

A single count supports this clone. The chain combines TRBV15 with TRBJ2-7, with 12 bases that match TRBD1. Unmatched junction bases numbered 10, after V lost 6 bases and J lost 7 bases. The V gene's germline CDR1 is LNHNV and CDR2 YYDKDF (reference sequence). The CDR3 runs to 15 residues. Here the CDR3 DNA reads TGTGCCACCAGTAGACAGGGACAGGGGGCAGGGGAGCAGTACTTC. Its protein is CATSRQGQGAGEQYF.

This chain joins TRBV7-9 and TRBJ1-3; 11 positions match TRBD1. V was clipped by 3 bases and J by 3 bases; unmatched bases: 4. This CDR3 region has 16 residues. Germline V gene lookup returns CDR1 SEHNR and CDR2 FQNEAQ (reference sequence). CDR3 sequence (DNA): TGTGCCAGCAGCTTGGACAGGGGGCTTTATGGAAACACCATATATTTT. It codes for CASSLDRGLYGNTIYF. Together with reference TRBV7-9 and TRBJ1-3, the CDR3 gives the full variable domain: DTGVSQNPRHKITKRGQNVTFRCDPISEHNRLYWYRQTLGQGPEFLTYFQNEAQLEKSRLLSDRFSAERPKGSFSTLEIQRTEQGDSAMYLCASSLDRGLYGNTIYFGEGSWLTVV.

The chain recombines TRBV19 with TRBJ2-7, with 8 bases aligning to TRBD1. The V gene end was trimmed by 5 bases and the J gene end by 1 base; junction bases not matched to a gene: 7. The CDR3 loop spans 15 amino acids. Germline values: CDR1 LNHDA, CDR2 SQIVND (reference sequence). The CDR3 DNA follows: TGTGCCAGTAGTTCCGGACAGGGAGTATCCTACGAGCAGTACTTC. It specifies CASSSGQGVSYEQYF.

The V gene is TRBV6-6, the J gene TRBJ1-3; weak D call: TRBD1 (5 bases). Trimming cost V 2 bases and J 4 bases, with 15 bases left between them. Per the germline V gene, CDR1 is MNHNY and CDR2 is SVGAGI (reference sequence). The CDR3 totals 16 residues. This chain's CDR3 is CASSYTTTAGGNTIYF. In nucleotides, the CDR3 is TGTGCCAGCAGTTACACGACGACAGCGGGAGGAAACACCATATATTTT.

The CDR3 DNA reads as TGTGCCAGCAGCTTAGATGGCAGGGGCACTGAAGCTTTCTTT. It specifies CASSLDGRGTEAFF. This chain links TRBV7-9 with TRBJ1-1; D is perhaps TRBD1 (6 bases). The CDR3 runs to 14 residues. Per germline, CDR1 SEHNR and CDR2 FQNEAQ (reference sequence). V was shortened by 1 base and J by 4 bases, with 10 bases between the two germline ends.

This chain uses TRBV3-1 (or the pseudogene TRBV3-2) with TRBJ2-3; TRBD2 agrees at 7 bases. Germline CDR1 is LGHDT and CDR2 is YNNKEL (reference sequence). V was pared by 1 base and J by 1 base, with 5 bases of the junction left unmatched. CDR3 length: 16 amino acids. The CDR3 coding sequence is TGTGCCAGCAGCCAAGGCGGCCTAGCGGGCACAGATACGCAGTATTTT. This gives the protein CASSQGGLAGTDTQYF.